The 26 T cell receptor beta chains below all came from one sample that was sequenced in a study of shared clonotypes between healthy human individuals. Data came from immunoSEQ multiplex PCR; TCRdb stores just in-frame clones and leaves some out. The table lists some 95,000 clones, under 80% of them singletons. Sequenced: memory CD8+ T cells sorted from blood. Subset defined: CD45RO+ cells pooled with CCR7-negative TemRA cells. Every receptor here comes from a man aged 30 to 45 in good health.

The chain joins TRBV20-1 to TRBJ2-1; D is unclear. Germline V lookup: CDR1 DFQATT, CDR2 SNEGSKA (reference sequence). The CDR3 has 11 amino acids. Trimming left V 1 base short and J 6 bases short, with 4 bases between. CDR3 loop: CSARGFNEQFF. In nucleotides, the CDR3 is TGCAGTGCTAGAGGCTTCAATGAGCAGTTCTTC.

CDR3: CASSDGENNEQFF. CDR3 sequence (DNA): TGTGCCAGCAGTGATGGAGAAAACAATGAGCAGTTCTTC. The genes are TRBV25-1 and TRBJ2-1; D unclear. Germline V lookup: CDR1 MGHDK, CDR2 SYGVNS. Trimming removed 3 bases at V and 5 bases at J, with 8 bases between. The CDR3 sequence is 13 residues long.

In the case of this clone: The sample contains more than one DNA sequence encoding this CDR3. The CDR3 DNA reads as TGTGCCAGCAGCGCCTCGGACGGCACAGATACGCAGTATTTT. Amino acid sequence: CASSASDGTDTQYF. The gene calls are TRBV6-4 and TRBJ2-3; D is unclear. Deletions cut 6 bases from V and 1 base from J, with 11 bases between. The CDR3 length is 14 residues. Germline loops: CDR1 MRHNA, CDR2 SNTAGT.

The chain uses TRBV7-9 and TRBJ1-1; D is unclear. The length of the CDR3 is 12 residues. Germline loops: CDR1 SEHNR, CDR2 FQNEAQ (reference sequence). Trimming stripped 5 bases from V and 1 base from J, with 5 bases between. This CDR3 reads CASSRRNTEAFF. For the CDR3, the DNA is TGTGCCAGCAGCCGCAGGAACACTGAAGCTTTCTTT.

The V gene is TRBV5-8, the J gene TRBJ1-2; D not resolved. CDR3 size: 13 residues. Germline V CDR1 and CDR2: SGHTS, YDEGEE. V gave up 4 bases and J gave up 4 bases, with 11 bases separating them. The DNA for the CDR3 is TGTGCCAGCAGCCTGTATGGGGTCTATGGCTACACCTTC. This gives the protein CASSLYGVYGYTF.

The chain combines TRBV13 with TRBJ2-3, with 9 bases aligning to TRBD2. With V trimmed by 3 bases and J by 8 bases, 9 bases remained unmatched. Looked up from germline, CDR1 is PRHDT and CDR2 is FYEKMQ (reference sequence). CDR3 size: 15 residues. CDR3 DNA sequence: TGTGCCAGCAGCTTGTTTGCGGGAGGGACGGGTACGCAGTATTTT. Its translation: CASSLFAGGTGTQYF.

The chain employs TRBV5-5 and TRBJ2-7; no clear D. The CDR3 has 16 amino acids. From germline, CDR1 is SGHKS and CDR2 YYEKEE (reference sequence). V was shortened by 0 bases and J by 3 bases, with 16 bases between the two germline ends. CDR3 region: CASSLGPRAVDYEQYF. CDR3 in DNA: TGTGCCAGCAGCTTGGGCCCTAGGGCAGTCGACTACGAGCAGTACTTC.

With respect to this clone: Other DNA sequences in this sample translate to the same CDR3. V usage is TRBV29-1 and J usage is TRBJ2-1; 11 bases map to TRBD2. J lost 4 bases, V lost 7 bases, and 3 bases had no gene match. The CDR3 extends over 13 amino acids. Germline V gives CDR1 SQVTM, CDR2 ANQGSEA. CDR3 sequence reads: CSAGTSGYNEQFF. The DNA of the CDR3 is TGCAGCGCGGGGACTAGCGGTTACAATGAGCAGTTCTTC.

V and J are TRBV19 and TRBJ2-7; 10 nucleotides line up with TRBD2. This CDR3 spans 15 amino acids. Germline V CDR1 and CDR2: LNHDA, SQIVND (reference sequence). With 7 bases clipped from V and 1 base from J, the junction kept 7 bases outside the gene matches. The CDR3 DNA reads as TGTGCCAGTACCCCAGCTAGCGGGAGTTCCTACGAGCAGTACTTC. This encodes CASTPASGSSYEQYF.

The V gene is TRBV19, the J gene TRBJ2-3; TRBD1 matches at 10 bases. The CDR3 length is 13 residues. J gave up 4 bases and V 6 bases, and 1 base lay outside the gene matches. CDR1 is LNHDA and CDR2 is SQIVND in the germline V gene (reference sequence). CDR3 protein: CASSGQGADTQYF. CDR3 bases: TGTGCCAGTAGCGGACAGGGGGCAGATACGCAGTATTTT.

The chain uses TRBV29-1 and TRBJ2-3, with TRBD2 matching over 10 bases. The germline V gene has CDR1 SQVTM and CDR2 ANQGSEA. The CDR3 contains 15 residues. Trimming at V came to 4 bases and at J to 5 bases, leaving 9 bases not matched to a gene. In DNA form, the CDR3 reads TGCAGCGTTGTAGGGACTAGCGCCGCAGAAGATACGCAGTATTTT. It codes for CSVVGTSAAEDTQYF.

This clone was detected only once. The chain links TRBV5-8 to TRBJ2-1; TRBD2 is a possible D gene (6 bases). The CDR3 contains 13 residues. CDR1 SGHTS and CDR2 YDEGEE come from the germline V gene. V gave up 7 bases and J gave up 8 bases, with 16 bases separating them. In nucleotides, the CDR3 is TGTGCCAGCGCCCCGGCGGGGATTTATGAGCAGTTCTTC. Its protein product is CASAPAGIYEQFF.

V usage is TRBV2 and J usage is TRBJ2-3; 8 bases are shared with TRBD2. Germline V gene sequence: CDR1 SNHLY, CDR2 FYNNEI. V shed 10 bases and J 1 base; nucleotides not matched to a gene: 10. The CDR3 spans 15 residues. In nucleotides, the CDR3 is TGTGCCACGCTGGATCTAGCGGGCGGCACAGATACGCAGTATTTT. It yields the protein CATLDLAGGTDTQYF. The full variable domain, with the rest looked up from reference TRBV2 and TRBJ2-3, is EPEVTQTPSHQVTQMGQEVILRCVPISNHLYFYWYRQILGQKVEFLVSFYNNEISEKSEIFDDQFSVERPDGSNFTLKIRSTKLEDSAMYFCATLDLAGGTDTQYFGPGTRLTVL.

This clone was detected only a few times. CDR3 sequence: CASSQKDLRQAVNTEAFF. CDR3 DNA sequence: TGTGCCAGCAGCCAAAAAGACCTAAGACAGGCGGTGAACACTGAAGCTTTCTTT. The rearrangement joins TRBV7-9 to TRBJ1-1; D might be TRBD1 (6 bases). This CDR3 has 18 residues. Deletions cut 5 bases from V and 0 bases from J, with 22 bases between. The V gene's germline CDR1 is SEHNR and CDR2 FQNEAQ (reference sequence).

The chain combines TRBV4-1 with TRBJ1-5, with D uncertain. Germline assignment: CDR1 MGHRA and CDR2 YSYEKL. Trimming cost V 0 bases and J 5 bases, with 14 bases left between them. CDR3 length: 16 residues. In DNA form, the CDR3 reads TGCGCCAGCAGCCAAGAGGCCGGCGCGACTGATCAGCCCCAGCATTTT. This codes for CASSQEAGATDQPQHF.

This chain links TRBV11-2 with TRBJ2-7; possibly TRBD1 or TRBD2 for D (5 bases each). Looked up from germline, CDR1 is SGHAT and CDR2 is FQNNGV. V lost 7 bases, J lost 9 bases, and 13 bases lay in between. The length of the CDR3 is 11 residues. CDR3 DNA sequence: TGTGCCAGCACCCGAGGGGCTGGGCAGTACTTC. Its translation is CASTRGAGQYF. The whole variable domain, remainder taken from reference TRBV11-2 and TRBJ2-7, is EAGVAQSPRYKIIEKRQSVAFWCNPISGHATLYWYQQILGQGPKLLIQFQNNGVVDDSQLPKDRFSAERLKGVDSTLKIQPAKLEDSAVYLCASTRGAGQYFGPGTRLTVT.

V and J are TRBV25-1 and TRBJ1-4, with D perhaps matching TRBD1 (6 bases). Per germline, CDR1 MGHDK and CDR2 SYGVNS. The V end lost 5 bases, the J end lost 7 bases, and 11 bases lay between the germline ends. There are 13 residues in the CDR3. CDR3 protein: CASSTGSGEKLFF. In DNA form, the CDR3 reads TGTGCCAGCAGTACAGGGTCGGGTGAAAAACTGTTTTTT. Supplemented by reference TRBV25-1 and TRBJ1-4, the full variable domain reads EADIYQTPRYLVIGTGKKITLECSQTMGHDKMYWYQQDPGMELHLIHYSYGVNSTEKGDLSSESTVSRIRTEHFPLTLESARPSHTSQYLCASSTGSGEKLFFGSGTQLSVL.

The V call is TRBV5-4, the J call TRBJ2-7; TRBD2 agrees at 10 bases. This CDR3 has 14 amino acids. V lost 3 bases to trimming and J lost 4 bases; unmatched junction nucleotides: 4. CDR1 SGHNT and CDR2 YYREEE come from the germline V gene (reference sequence). CDR3: CASSSGLAEYEQYF. CDR3 coding DNA: TGTGCCAGCAGCTCCGGACTAGCGGAATACGAGCAGTACTTC.

This clone has ten or more counts. This chain links TRBV19 with TRBJ2-1; weak D call: TRBD2 (6 bases). Germline-derived CDR1 and CDR2 are LNHDA and SQIVND (reference sequence). V lost 3 bases, J lost 9 bases, and 18 bases lay in between. The CDR3 runs to 15 residues. The CDR3 bases are TGTGCCAGTAGTATTGGGGCGGGGTTTGGAGCTGAGCAGTTCTTC. It specifies CASSIGAGFGAEQFF.

This sequence joins TRBV13 and TRBJ2-5; perhaps TRBD2 as D (6 bases). The CDR3 covers 14 residues. Germline V gene lookup returns CDR1 PRHDT and CDR2 FYEKMQ (reference sequence). V lost 4 bases and J 5 bases, leaving 14 bases between the germline ends. Here the CDR3 reads CASSSFGGGETQYF. The DNA for the CDR3 is TGTGCCAGCAGCTCTTTCGGGGGTGGGGAGACCCAGTACTTC.

The chain joins TRBV7-3 to TRBJ2-1; possibly TRBD1 for D (5 bases). Trimming cost V 1 base and J 6 bases, with 7 bases left between them. Germline assignment: CDR1 SGHTA and CDR2 FQGTGA. This CDR3 region has 13 residues. CDR3 region: CASSLSDSNEQFF. CDR3 DNA: TGTGCCAGCAGCTTAAGTGACAGCAATGAGCAGTTCTTC. The whole variable domain, filled in from reference TRBV7-3 and TRBJ2-1, reads GAGVSQTPSNKVTEKGKYVELRCDPISGHTALYWYRQSLGQGPEFLIYFQGTGAADDSGLPNDRFFAVRPEGSVSTLKIQRTERGDSAVYLCASSLSDSNEQFFGPGTRLTVL.

The chain employs TRBV4-3 and TRBJ2-3; weak D call: TRBD1 (6 bases). This CDR3 is built from 14 residues. V was cut by 0 bases and J by 6 bases, with 10 bases left in between. Germline-derived CDR1 and CDR2 are LGHNA and YSLEER. The CDR3 DNA sequence: TGCGCCAGCAGCCAAGATGGGGGCAGGGATACGCAGTATTTT. Encoded protein: CASSQDGGRDTQYF.

The CDR3 here is CASSLDLGGDTQYF. DNA for the CDR3: TGTGCCAGCAGCTTAGATCTCGGGGGAGATACGCAGTATTTT. The V call is TRBV11-2, the J call TRBJ2-3; D may be TRBD2 (6 bases). Germline values: CDR1 SGHAT, CDR2 FQNNGV. V was cut by 0 bases and J by 5 bases, with 9 bases left in between. This CDR3 region has 14 residues. Together with reference TRBV11-2 and TRBJ2-3, the CDR3 gives the full variable domain: EAGVAQSPRYKIIEKRQSVAFWCNPISGHATLYWYQQILGQGPKLLIQFQNNGVVDDSQLPKDRFSAERLKGVDSTLKIQPAKLEDSAVYLCASSLDLGGDTQYFGPGTRLTVL.

CDR3 in DNA: TGTGCCAGCAGTGAGAGGGGGGGAGCAGATACGCAGTATTTT. Translation: CASSERGGADTQYF. The gene calls are TRBV6-1 and TRBJ2-3; TRBD2 is a possible D gene (7 bases). The CDR3 totals 14 residues. V lost 3 bases, J lost 4 bases, and 11 bases lay in between. Looked up from germline, CDR1 is MNHNS and CDR2 is SASEGT.

The V gene is TRBV6-6, the J gene TRBJ2-5; the D gene is possibly TRBD1 (5 bases). The CDR3 is 15 residues long. Germline lookup yields CDR1 MNHNY and CDR2 SVGAGI (reference sequence). V was pared by 2 bases and J by 5 bases, with 15 bases between. The CDR3 sequence is CASSYGQGFLETQYF. The CDR3 DNA is TGTGCCAGCAGTTACGGCCAGGGTTTTCTCGAGACCCAGTACTTC.

The J gene is TRBJ2-7, the V gene TRBV6-5; weak D call: TRBD1 (5 bases). In germline, CDR1 is MNHEY, CDR2 SVGAGI. CDR3 length equals 15 residues. V lost 1 base to trimming and J lost 3 bases, with 13 bases between them. CDR3 region: CASSYFPDTLYEQYF. The CDR3 DNA follows: TGTGCCAGCAGTTACTTCCCGGACACCCTCTACGAGCAGTACTTC.